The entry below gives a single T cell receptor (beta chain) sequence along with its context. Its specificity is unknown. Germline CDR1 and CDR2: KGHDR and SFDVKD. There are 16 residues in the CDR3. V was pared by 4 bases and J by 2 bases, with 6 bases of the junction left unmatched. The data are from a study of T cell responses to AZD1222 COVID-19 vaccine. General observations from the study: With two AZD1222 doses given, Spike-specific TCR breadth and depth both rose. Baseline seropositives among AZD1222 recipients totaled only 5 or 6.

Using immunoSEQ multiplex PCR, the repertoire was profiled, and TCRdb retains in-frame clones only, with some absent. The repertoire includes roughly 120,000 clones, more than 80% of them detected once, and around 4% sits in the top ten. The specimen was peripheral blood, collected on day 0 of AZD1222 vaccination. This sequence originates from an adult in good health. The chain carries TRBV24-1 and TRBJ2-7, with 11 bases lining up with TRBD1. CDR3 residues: CATSDYGTGGPYEQYF. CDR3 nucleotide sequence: TGTGCCACCAGTGACTATGGGACAGGGGGACCCTACGAGCAGTACTTC.